One sample yielded the 27 T cell receptor beta chains listed below, sequenced in a study of human CD8 memory T cell subsets. Libraries for TCR beta were constructed using UMI-labeled 5' RACE. TCRdb re-called the 5' RACE reads, yielding one record per CDR3 amino acid sequence without DNA. The record lists several thousand distinct CDR3 sequences, of which the ten most abundant hold less than 25%. The sequenced sample consisted of CD8+ T cells from PBMCs. The receptors stem from a human donor in good health.

This sequence joins TRBV7-8 and TRBJ2-3; TCRdb calls TRBD2, which cannot be checked without DNA. The germline gives CDR1 SGHVS, CDR2 FQNEAQ. This CDR3 comprises 17 residues. The CDR3 sequence: CASSLGLAGVIGDTQYF. The full variable domain, rest sourced from reference TRBV7-8 and TRBJ2-3, is GAGVSQSPRYKVAKRGQDVALRCDPISGHVSLFWYQQALGQGPEFLTYFQNEAQLDKSGLPSDRFFAERPEGSVSTLKIQRTQQEDSAVYLCASSLGLAGVIGDTQYFGPGTRLTVL.

The chain recombines TRBV2 with TRBJ2-5. CDR1 and CDR2 from the germline V gene are SNHLY and FYNNEI. CDR3 length: 11 amino acids. CDR3 residues: CASTGYETQYF. The full variable domain, its missing parts supplied by reference TRBV2 and TRBJ2-5, is EPEVTQTPSHQVTQMGQEVILRCVPISNHLYFYWYRQILGQKVEFLVSFYNNEISEKSEIFDDQFSVERPDGSNFTLKIRSTKLEDSAMYFCASTGYETQYFGPGTRLLVL.

The chain is built from TRBV6-1 and TRBJ2-7. The CDR3 spans 13 residues. Germline CDR1 MNHNS, CDR2 SASEGT. The CDR3 sequence is CASSEGVTYEQYF.

J is TRBJ1-5 and V is TRBV9. The CDR3 is made up of 14 amino acids. The germline V gene has CDR1 SGDLS and CDR2 YYNGEE. The CDR3 here is CASSVGGPNQPQHF.

The chain has TRBV7-2 and TRBJ2-7; TCRdb gives TRBD2 as the D gene, but with no DNA this cannot be confirmed. Germline V lookup: CDR1 SGHTA, CDR2 FQGNSA. The CDR3 is made up of 14 amino acids. This CDR3 reads CASSRPSISYEQYF.

The chain combines TRBV20-1 with TRBJ2-3. CDR1 and CDR2 from the germline V gene are DFQATT and SNEGSKA (reference sequence). This CDR3 contains 16 residues. CDR3 region: CSARDVMAESTDTQYF.

The CDR3 sequence: CASSFSPWTGQETQYF. The V gene is TRBV28, the J gene TRBJ2-5; TCRdb returns TRBD1, unconfirmable since there is no DNA. CDR3 size: 16 residues. The germline V gene has CDR1 MDHEN and CDR2 SYDVKM.

This clonotype is labeled medium-sized based on frequency. This sequence joins TRBV7-9 and TRBJ1-1. The CDR3 has 14 amino acids. The germline CDR1 and CDR2 sequences are SEHNR and FQNEAQ (reference sequence). CDR3 residues: CASSLLARGTEAFF.

The CDR3 loop is CSAASGVTGELFF. This chain connects TRBV20-1 to TRBJ2-2; TCRdb's D call, TRBD2, is unchecked because there is no DNA. Germline assignment: CDR1 DFQATT and CDR2 SNEGSKA (reference sequence). CDR3 length equals 13 residues.

This clonotype is medium-sized by frequency. The gene calls are TRBV29-1 and TRBJ2-2; TCRdb picks TRBD1, but there is no DNA to check that call. The CDR3 covers 14 residues. CDR1 SQVTM and CDR2 ANQGSEA come from the germline V gene. The CDR3 here is CSALDPGVPGELFF.

CDR3 protein: CASSYGQLQETQYF. The chain couples TRBV11-2 to TRBJ2-5; TCRdb indicates TRBD1, and absent DNA this call remains unverified. In germline, CDR1 is SGHAT, CDR2 FQNNGV. The CDR3 runs to 14 residues.

Considering frequency, this clonotype is medium-sized (0.01 to 0.1%). This chain links TRBV7-9 with TRBJ2-5; the D call from TCRdb, TRBD2, cannot be confirmed without DNA. CDR3 length: 15 amino acids. The germline CDR1 and CDR2 sequences are SEHNR and FQNEAQ (reference sequence). CDR3 amino acids: CASSLTSGRGETQYF.

This CDR3 is CASSPSGGKAKNIQYF. The rearrangement joins TRBV5-1 to TRBJ2-4; TCRdb's D call of TRBD2 is untestable without DNA. Looked up from germline, CDR1 is SGHRS and CDR2 is YFSETQ. The CDR3 has 16 residues.

V usage is TRBV3-1 and J usage is TRBJ2-1. The CDR3 runs to 13 residues. Germline V CDR1 and CDR2: LGHDT, YNNKEL (reference sequence). The CDR3 protein is CASSQDLGWEQFF.

This sequence joins TRBV29-1 and TRBJ1-1; the D call from TCRdb, TRBD1, cannot be confirmed without DNA. The CDR3 runs to 14 residues. Per the germline V gene, CDR1 is SQVTM and CDR2 is ANQGSEA. The CDR3 protein is CSVLGQGARTEAFF.

The chain combines TRBV28 with TRBJ2-5; TCRdb outputs TRBD2, but without DNA this stays unchecked. The CDR3 is 17 residues long. Germline V gene sequence: CDR1 MDHEN, CDR2 SYDVKM. This chain's CDR3 is CASRPPGLAGIQETQYF.

This sequence joins TRBV29-1 and TRBJ2-2; TCRdb gives TRBD2 as the D gene, but with no DNA this cannot be confirmed. This CDR3 is built from 14 residues. Germline V gene sequence: CDR1 SQVTM, CDR2 ANQGSEA. CDR3 protein: CSVLAGVGTGELFF.

The V gene is TRBV5-1, the J gene TRBJ1-1; the D gene TCRdb calls, TRBD1, cannot be checked with no DNA. Germline values: CDR1 SGHRS, CDR2 YFSETQ. The CDR3 is 15 residues long. CDR3 amino acids: CASSHRTGEGPEAFF. The whole variable domain, remainder taken from reference TRBV5-1 and TRBJ1-1, is KAGVTQTPRYLIKTRGQQVTLSCSPISGHRSVSWYQQTPGQGLQFLFEYFSETQRNKGNFPGRFSGRQFSNSRSEMNVSTLELGDSALYLCASSHRTGEGPEAFFGQGTRLTVV.

This clonotype is medium-sized by frequency. CDR3 sequence: CASTLSGVVAKNIQYF. V is TRBV5-6 and J is TRBJ2-4; TCRdb's D call of TRBD1 is untestable without DNA. The germline V gene encodes CDR1 SGHDT and CDR2 YYEEEE. The CDR3 is made up of 16 amino acids.

The chain uses TRBV7-9 and TRBJ2-1; TCRdb selects TRBD2, and the lack of DNA leaves this call unchecked. The CDR3 is 16 amino acids. Germline CDR1 is SEHNR and CDR2 is FQNEAQ (reference sequence). The CDR3 here is CASSLFGTSGYNEQFF.

The chain employs TRBV29-1 and TRBJ2-1; TCRdb designates TRBD2, a call that cannot be tested without DNA. Germline V gene data show CDR1 as SQVTM and CDR2 as ANQGSEA. CDR3 length equals 16 residues. The CDR3 sequence is CSVEGLAKSSYNEQFF.

The V and J genes are TRBV28 and TRBJ2-2. The CDR3 contains 11 residues. The germline gives CDR1 MDHEN, CDR2 SYDVKM. CDR3 loop: CASSSIGELFF. Drawing the rest from reference TRBV28 and TRBJ2-2, the complete variable domain is DVKVTQSSRYLVKRTGEKVFLECVQDMDHENMFWYRQDPGLGLRLIYFSYDVKMKEKGDIPEGYSVSREKKERFSLILESASTNQTSMYLCASSSIGELFFGEGSRLTVL.

The chain links TRBV7-9 to TRBJ2-1; TCRdb's D call of TRBD1 is untestable without DNA. The CDR3 is 15 residues long. Germline CDR1 is SEHNR and CDR2 is FQNEAQ (reference sequence). CDR3 sequence: CASRDGGGPDNEQFF.

This clonotype is medium-sized (0.01 to 0.1%) by frequency. The chain couples TRBV5-5 to TRBJ2-1; TCRdb indicates TRBD1, and absent DNA this call remains unverified. From germline, CDR1 is SGHKS and CDR2 YYEKEE (reference sequence). The length of the CDR3 is 12 residues. The CDR3 loop reads CASSLTGLEVFF. Drawing the rest from reference TRBV5-5 and TRBJ2-1, the complete variable domain is DAGVTQSPTHLIKTRGQQVTLRCSPISGHKSVSWYQQVLGQGPQFIFQYYEKEERGRGNFPDRFSARQFPNYSSELNVNALLLGDSALYLCASSLTGLEVFFGPGTRLTVL.

J is TRBJ2-7 and V is TRBV7-7; the D gene TCRdb calls, TRBD2, cannot be checked with no DNA. There are 13 residues in the CDR3. Germline CDR1 reads SSHAT; CDR2 reads FNYEAQ (reference sequence). The CDR3 loop reads CASSPSGSYEQYF.

This chain joins TRBV28 and TRBJ2-7; TCRdb reports TRBD1, a call that lacks DNA to check it against. This CDR3 region has 16 residues. Per germline, CDR1 MDHEN and CDR2 SYDVKM. The CDR3 loop is CASSLPLDSYLYEQYF.

The V call is TRBV6-2 or TRBV6-3, the J call TRBJ2-3; TCRdb picks TRBD1, but there is no DNA to check that call. This CDR3 has 15 residues. Germline lookup yields CDR1 MNHEY and CDR2 SVGEGT. CDR3 residues: CASSSLRDPTDTQYF.